The source of this T cell receptor (beta chain) is a study of T cell changes during pregnancy in multiple sclerosis. This clone was seen a single time. There are 17 residues in the CDR3. Trimming removed 0 bases from V and 4 bases from J, with 15 bases in between. Some clones are missing from TCRdb's copy, which holds only in-frame ones; the method was immunoSEQ multiplex PCR. The table includes some 120,000 clones, 92% detected once. The sequence was collected from a female donor with multiple sclerosis, enrolled in a pregnancy study. The rearrangement uses TRBV23-1 and TRBJ1-4; no clear D. TRBV23-1 belongs to the ORF category, with a function that is uncertain. This material consisted of peripheral blood, taken in the third trimester of pregnancy. CDR3 coding DNA: TGCGCCAGCAGTCAATCCGTCCAGTACCACGATAATGAAAAACTGTTTTTT. Protein: CASSQSVQYHDNEKLFF.